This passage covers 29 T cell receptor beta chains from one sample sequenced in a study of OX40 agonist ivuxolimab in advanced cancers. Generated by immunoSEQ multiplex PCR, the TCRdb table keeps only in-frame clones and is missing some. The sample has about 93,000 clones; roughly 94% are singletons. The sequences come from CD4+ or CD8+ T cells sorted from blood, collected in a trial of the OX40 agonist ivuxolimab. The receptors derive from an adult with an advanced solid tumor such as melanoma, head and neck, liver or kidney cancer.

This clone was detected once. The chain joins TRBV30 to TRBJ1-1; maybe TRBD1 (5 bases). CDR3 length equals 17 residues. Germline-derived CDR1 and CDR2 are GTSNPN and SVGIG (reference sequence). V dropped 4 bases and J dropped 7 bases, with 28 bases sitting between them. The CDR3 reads CAWTPTRSSGGSIEAFF. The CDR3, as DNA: TGTGCCTGGACCCCAACCCGTTCGAGTGGGGGAAGTATTGAAGCTTTCTTT. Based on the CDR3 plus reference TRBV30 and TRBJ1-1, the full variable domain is SQTIHQWPATLVQPVGSPLSLECTVEGTSNPNLYWYRQAAGRGLQLLFYSVGIGQISSEVPQNLSASRPQDRQFILSSKKLLLSDSGFYLCAWTPTRSSGGSIEAFFGQGTRLTVV.

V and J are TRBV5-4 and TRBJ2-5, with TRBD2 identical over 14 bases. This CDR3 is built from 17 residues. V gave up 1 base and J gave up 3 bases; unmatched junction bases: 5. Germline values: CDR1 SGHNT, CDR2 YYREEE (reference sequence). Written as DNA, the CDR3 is TGTGCCAGCAGCTTGCCGCTGGGACTAGCGGGGGAAGAGACCCAGTACTTC. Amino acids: CASSLPLGLAGEETQYF.

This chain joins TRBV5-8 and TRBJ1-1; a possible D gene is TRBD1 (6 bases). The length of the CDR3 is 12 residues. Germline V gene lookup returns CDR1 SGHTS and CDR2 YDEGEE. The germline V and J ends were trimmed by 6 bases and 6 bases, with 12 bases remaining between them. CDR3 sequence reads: CASNRGGPEAFF. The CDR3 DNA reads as TGTGCCAGCAACCGGGGGGGCCCTGAAGCTTTCTTT.

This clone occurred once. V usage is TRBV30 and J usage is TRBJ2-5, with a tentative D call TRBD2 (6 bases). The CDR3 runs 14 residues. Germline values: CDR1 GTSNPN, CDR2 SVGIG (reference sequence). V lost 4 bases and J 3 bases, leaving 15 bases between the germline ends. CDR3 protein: CAWTGSRLEETQYF. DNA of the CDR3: TGTGCCTGGACCGGCTCCCGACTAGAAGAGACCCAGTACTTC.

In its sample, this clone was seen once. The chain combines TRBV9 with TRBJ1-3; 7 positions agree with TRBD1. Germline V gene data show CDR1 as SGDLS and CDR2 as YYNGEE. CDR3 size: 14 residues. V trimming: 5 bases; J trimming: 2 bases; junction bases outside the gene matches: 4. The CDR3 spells CASSIGGTGNTIYF. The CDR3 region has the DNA TGTGCCAGCAGTATAGGGGGCACTGGAAACACCATATATTTT.

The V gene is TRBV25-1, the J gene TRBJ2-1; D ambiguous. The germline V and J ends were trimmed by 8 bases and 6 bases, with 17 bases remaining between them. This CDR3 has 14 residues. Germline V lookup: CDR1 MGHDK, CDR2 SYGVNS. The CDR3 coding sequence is TGTGCCAGCCAAAATTTTCCCACTCGCAATGAGCAGTTCTTC. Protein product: CASQNFPTRNEQFF.

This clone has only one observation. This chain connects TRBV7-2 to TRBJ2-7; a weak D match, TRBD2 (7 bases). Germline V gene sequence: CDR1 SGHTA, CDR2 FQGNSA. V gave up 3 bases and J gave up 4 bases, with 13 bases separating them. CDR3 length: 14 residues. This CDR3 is CASSFRGAIYEQYF. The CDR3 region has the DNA TGTGCCAGCAGCTTTCGGGGGGCCATTTACGAGCAGTACTTC.

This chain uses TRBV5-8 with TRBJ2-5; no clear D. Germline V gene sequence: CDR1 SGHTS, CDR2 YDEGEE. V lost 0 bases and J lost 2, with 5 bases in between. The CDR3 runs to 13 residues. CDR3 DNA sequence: TGTGCCAGCAGCTTGGTTCCGCAAGAGACCCAGTACTTC. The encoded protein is CASSLVPQETQYF. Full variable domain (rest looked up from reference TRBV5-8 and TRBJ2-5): EAGVTQSPTHLIKTRGQQATLRCSPISGHTSVYWYQQALGLGLQFLLWYDEGEERNRGNFPPRFSGRQFPNYSSELNVNALELEDSALYLCASSLVPQETQYFGPGTRLLVL.

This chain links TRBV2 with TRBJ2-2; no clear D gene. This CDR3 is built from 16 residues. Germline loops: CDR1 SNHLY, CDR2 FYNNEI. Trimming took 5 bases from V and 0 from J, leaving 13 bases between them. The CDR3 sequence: CASSLDRAPNTGELFF. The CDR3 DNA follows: TGTGCCAGCAGTTTAGACCGAGCCCCGAACACCGGGGAGCTGTTTTTT.

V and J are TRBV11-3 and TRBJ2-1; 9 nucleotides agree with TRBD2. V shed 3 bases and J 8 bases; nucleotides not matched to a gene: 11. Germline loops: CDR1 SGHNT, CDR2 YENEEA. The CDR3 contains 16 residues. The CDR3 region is CASSFMAGGRMDEQFF. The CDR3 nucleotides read TGTGCCAGCAGCTTCATGGCGGGAGGGCGAATGGATGAGCAGTTCTTC.

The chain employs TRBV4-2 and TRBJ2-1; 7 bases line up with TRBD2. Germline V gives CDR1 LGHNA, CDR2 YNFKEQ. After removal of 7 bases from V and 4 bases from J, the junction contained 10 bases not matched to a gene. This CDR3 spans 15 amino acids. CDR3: CASTLAPGGYNEQFF. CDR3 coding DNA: TGTGCCAGCACCCTCGCACCGGGAGGTTACAATGAGCAGTTCTTC.

Here the CDR3 reads CASSLTGASEKLFF. In DNA form, the CDR3 reads TGTGCCAGCAGCTTAACAGGGGCAAGTGAAAAACTGTTTTTT. V usage is TRBV4-2 and J usage is TRBJ1-4; 7 bases match TRBD1. Germline CDR1 LGHNA, CDR2 YNFKEQ. V lost 5 bases and J lost 7; bases outside the gene matches: 7. The CDR3 totals 14 residues.

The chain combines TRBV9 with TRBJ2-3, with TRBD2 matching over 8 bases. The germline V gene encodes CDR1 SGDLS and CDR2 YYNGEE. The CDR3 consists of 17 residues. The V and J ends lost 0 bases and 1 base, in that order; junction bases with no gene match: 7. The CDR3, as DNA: TGTGCCAGCAGCGTAGGGCTTCTGCGGGGGGGCACAGATACGCAGTATTTT. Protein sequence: CASSVGLLRGGTDTQYF. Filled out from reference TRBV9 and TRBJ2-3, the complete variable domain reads DSGVTQTPKHLITATGQRVTLRCSPRSGDLSVYWYQQSLDQGLQFLIQYYNGEERAKGNILERFSAQQFPDLHSELNLSSLELGDSALYFCASSVGLLRGGTDTQYFGPGTRLTVL.

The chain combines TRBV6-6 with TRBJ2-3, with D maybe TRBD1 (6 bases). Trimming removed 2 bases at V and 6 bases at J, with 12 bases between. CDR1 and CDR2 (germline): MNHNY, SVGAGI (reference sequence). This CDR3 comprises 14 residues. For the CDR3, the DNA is TGTGCCAGCAGTTACCTACAGGGTGGGGATACGCAGTATTTT. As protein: CASSYLQGGDTQYF.

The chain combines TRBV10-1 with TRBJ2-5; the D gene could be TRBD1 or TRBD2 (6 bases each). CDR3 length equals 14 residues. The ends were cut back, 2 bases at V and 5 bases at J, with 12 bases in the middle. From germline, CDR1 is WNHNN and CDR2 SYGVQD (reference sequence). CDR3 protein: CASSEGGPGETQYF. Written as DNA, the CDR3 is TGCGCCAGCAGTGAGGGGGGGCCAGGGGAGACCCAGTACTTC.

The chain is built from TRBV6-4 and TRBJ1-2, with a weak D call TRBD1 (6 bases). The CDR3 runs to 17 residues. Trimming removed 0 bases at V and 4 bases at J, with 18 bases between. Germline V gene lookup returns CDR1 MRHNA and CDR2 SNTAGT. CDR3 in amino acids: CASSDSSLGGQRYGYTF. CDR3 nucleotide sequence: TGTGCCAGCAGTGACTCGAGTCTAGGGGGGCAACGCTATGGCTACACCTTC.

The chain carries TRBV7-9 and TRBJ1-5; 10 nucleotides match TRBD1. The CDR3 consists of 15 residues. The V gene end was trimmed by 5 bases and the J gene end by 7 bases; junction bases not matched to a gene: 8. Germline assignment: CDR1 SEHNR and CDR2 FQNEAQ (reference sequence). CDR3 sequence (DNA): TGTGCCAGCAGCCCTGGGACAGGGGTTTCGCAGCCCCAGCATTTT. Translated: CASSPGTGVSQPQHF.

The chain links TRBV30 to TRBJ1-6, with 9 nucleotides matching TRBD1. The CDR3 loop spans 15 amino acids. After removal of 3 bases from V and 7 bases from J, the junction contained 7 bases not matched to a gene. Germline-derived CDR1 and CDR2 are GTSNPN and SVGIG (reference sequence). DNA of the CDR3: TGTGCCTGGAGGACAGGGGGAGCTTGGAATTCACCCCTCCACTTT. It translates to CAWRTGGAWNSPLHF.

The CDR3 DNA is TGTGCCAGCAGGTTTACAGGGCGAAACACAGATACGCAGTATTTT. Amino acid sequence: CASRFTGRNTDTQYF. V and J are TRBV2 and TRBJ2-3; TRBD1 is a possible D gene (6 bases). The CDR3 is 15 amino acids. CDR1 and CDR2 from the germline V gene are SNHLY and FYNNEI. Trimming took off 6 bases at V and 2 bases at J, with 15 bases between the two ends. Full variable domain (missing parts from reference TRBV2 and TRBJ2-3): EPEVTQTPSHQVTQMGQEVILRCVPISNHLYFYWYRQILGQKVEFLVSFYNNEISEKSEIFDDQFSVERPDGSNFTLKIRSTKLEDSAMYFCASRFTGRNTDTQYFGPGTRLTVL.

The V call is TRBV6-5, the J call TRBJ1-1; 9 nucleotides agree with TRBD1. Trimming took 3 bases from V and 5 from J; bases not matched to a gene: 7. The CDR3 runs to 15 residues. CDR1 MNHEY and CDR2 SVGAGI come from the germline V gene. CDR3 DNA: TGTGCCAGCAGTTATGGACAGGGGTGGAGGACTGAAGCTTTCTTT. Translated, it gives CASSYGQGWRTEAFF.

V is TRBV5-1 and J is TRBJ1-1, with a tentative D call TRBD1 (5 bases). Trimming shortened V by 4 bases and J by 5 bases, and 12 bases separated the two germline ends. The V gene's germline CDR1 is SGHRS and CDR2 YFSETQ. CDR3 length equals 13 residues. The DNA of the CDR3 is TGCGCCAGCAGCACCGGGGGTCGGACTGAAGCTTTCTTT. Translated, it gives CASSTGGRTEAFF.

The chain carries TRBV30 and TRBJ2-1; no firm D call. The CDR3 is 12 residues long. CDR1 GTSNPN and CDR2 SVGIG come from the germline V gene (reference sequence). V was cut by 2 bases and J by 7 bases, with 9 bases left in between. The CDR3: CAWSYRLNEQFF. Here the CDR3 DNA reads TGTGCCTGGAGTTATCGGCTGAATGAGCAGTTCTTC. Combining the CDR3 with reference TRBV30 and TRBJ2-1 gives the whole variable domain SQTIHQWPATLVQPVGSPLSLECTVEGTSNPNLYWYRQAAGRGLQLLFYSVGIGQISSEVPQNLSASRPQDRQFILSSKKLLLSDSGFYLCAWSYRLNEQFFGPGTRLTVL.

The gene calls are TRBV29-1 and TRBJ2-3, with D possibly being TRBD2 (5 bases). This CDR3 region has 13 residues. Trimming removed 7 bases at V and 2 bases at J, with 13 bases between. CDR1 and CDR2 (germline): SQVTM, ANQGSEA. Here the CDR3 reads CSGHGVDTDTQYF. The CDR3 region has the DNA TGCAGCGGCCACGGGGTCGACACAGATACGCAGTATTTT.

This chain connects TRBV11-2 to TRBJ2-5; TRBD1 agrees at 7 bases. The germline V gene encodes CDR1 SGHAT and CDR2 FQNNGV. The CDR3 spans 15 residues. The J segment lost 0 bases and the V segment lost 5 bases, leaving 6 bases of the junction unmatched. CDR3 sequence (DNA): TGTGCCAGCAGCCATGAGGACAGGTACCAAGAGACCCAGTACTTC. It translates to CASSHEDRYQETQYF.

The CDR3 loop reads CASSLSGSADTQYF. CDR3 DNA: TGTGCCAGCAGCCTAAGCGGGAGTGCAGATACGCAGTATTTT. The gene calls are TRBV11-3 and TRBJ2-3; 8 nucleotides line up with TRBD2. V lost 5 bases, J lost 4 bases, and 5 bases stayed unmatched. Germline V gene lookup returns CDR1 SGHNT and CDR2 YENEEA. The length of the CDR3 is 14 residues.

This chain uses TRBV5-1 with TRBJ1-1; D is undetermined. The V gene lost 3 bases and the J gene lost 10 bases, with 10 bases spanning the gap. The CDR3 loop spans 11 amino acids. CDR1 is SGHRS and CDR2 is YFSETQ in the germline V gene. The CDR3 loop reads CASSSDLGAFF. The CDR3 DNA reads TGCGCCAGCAGCTCCGACCTGGGAGCTTTCTTT.

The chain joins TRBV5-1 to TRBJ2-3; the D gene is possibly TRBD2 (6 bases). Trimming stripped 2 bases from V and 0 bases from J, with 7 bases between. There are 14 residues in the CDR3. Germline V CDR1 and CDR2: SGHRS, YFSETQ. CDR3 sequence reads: CASSLGTSTDTQYF. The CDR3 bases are TGCGCCAGCAGCTTAGGGACTAGCACAGATACGCAGTATTTT.

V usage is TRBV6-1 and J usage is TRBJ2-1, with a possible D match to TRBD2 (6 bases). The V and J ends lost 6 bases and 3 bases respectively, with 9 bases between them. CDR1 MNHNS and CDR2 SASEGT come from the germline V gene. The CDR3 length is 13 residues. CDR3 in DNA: TGTGCCAGCAGGAGGAGGGACTACAATGAGCAGTTCTTC. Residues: CASRRRDYNEQFF.

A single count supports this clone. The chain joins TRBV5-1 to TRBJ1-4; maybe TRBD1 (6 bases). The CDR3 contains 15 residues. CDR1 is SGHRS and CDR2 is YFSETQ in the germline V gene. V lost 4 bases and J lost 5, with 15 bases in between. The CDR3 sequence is CASSPEGGRNEKLFF. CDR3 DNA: TGCGCCAGCAGCCCCGAAGGGGGGCGGAATGAAAAACTGTTTTTT.